These 8 T cell receptor beta chains were sequenced from one sample in a study of brain T cells in children with intractable seizures. Libraries were prepared by immunoSEQ multiplex PCR; TCRdb keeps only in-frame clonotypes and omits some of them. In the table there are 95,000 to 120,000 clones, 90% to 95% of which are singletons. The sample was peripheral blood, taken at surgery. These receptors all stem from a boy under two years old with hemimegalencephaly and intractable seizures.

The chain is built from TRBV7-8 and TRBJ2-7; 7 bases align to TRBD1. Trimming removed 3 bases from V and 5 bases from J; junction bases left unmatched: 7. In germline, CDR1 is SGHVS, CDR2 FQNEAQ. The length of the CDR3 is 14 residues. The CDR3, as DNA: TGTGCCAGCAGCTTTGACAGGGCGGAGAACGAGCAGTACTTC. Protein sequence: CASSFDRAENEQYF.

J is TRBJ2-5 and V is TRBV7-9; TRBD2 aligns across 8 bases. After removal of 8 bases from V and 0 bases from J, the junction contained 11 bases not matched to a gene. This CDR3 spans 16 amino acids. CDR1 and CDR2 (germline): SEHNR, FQNEAQ (reference sequence). CDR3 loop: CASGVILAVYQETQYF. DNA of the CDR3: TGTGCCAGCGGAGTTATACTAGCGGTGTACCAAGAGACCCAGTACTTC. Using reference TRBV7-9 and TRBJ2-5 for the parts outside the CDR3, the full variable domain is DTGVSQNPRHKITKRGQNVTFRCDPISEHNRLYWYRQTLGQGPEFLTYFQNEAQLEKSRLLSDRFSAERPKGSFSTLEIQRTEQGDSAMYLCASGVILAVYQETQYFGPGTRLLVL.

The CDR3 sequence is CASGLTTGTGFTGELFF. CDR3 bases: TGTGCTAGTGGTCTCACAACCGGGACAGGGTTCACCGGGGAGCTGTTTTTT. The V and J genes are TRBV12-5 and TRBJ2-2; 9 bases align to TRBD1. The junction had 11 bases not matched to a gene; V was cut back by 5 bases and J by 4 bases. The CDR3 has 17 residues. Germline values: CDR1 LGHNT, CDR2 FRNRAP.

CDR3 residues: CASSHPRGTSGSLAGELFF. For the CDR3, the DNA is TGCGCCAGCAGCCATCCCCGCGGGACTAGCGGGAGTCTGGCCGGGGAGCTGTTTTTT. The chain uses TRBV4-3 and TRBJ2-2; 14 bases agree with TRBD2. Germline CDR1 reads LGHNA; CDR2 reads YSLEER. There are 19 residues in the CDR3. Trimming removed 3 bases from V and 6 bases from J; junction bases left unmatched: 12.

The chain has TRBV9 and TRBJ1-5, with D perhaps TRBD1 (6 bases). This CDR3 is built from 15 residues. The germline V and J ends were trimmed by 0 bases and 5 bases, with 12 bases remaining between them. The germline V gene encodes CDR1 SGDLS and CDR2 YYNGEE. CDR3 residues: CASSVEGGGDQPQHF. In nucleotides, the CDR3 is TGTGCCAGCAGCGTAGAAGGGGGAGGGGATCAGCCCCAGCATTTT. Full variable domain (missing parts from reference TRBV9 and TRBJ1-5): DSGVTQTPKHLITATGQRVTLRCSPRSGDLSVYWYQQSLDQGLQFLIQYYNGEERAKGNILERFSAQQFPDLHSELNLSSLELGDSALYFCASSVEGGGDQPQHFGDGTRLSIL.

The chain couples TRBV19 to TRBJ1-5; D is perhaps TRBD1 (5 bases). Germline V CDR1 and CDR2: LNHDA, SQIVND (reference sequence). Trimming removed 2 bases from V and 0 bases from J, with 14 bases in between. The CDR3 consists of 17 residues. For the CDR3, the DNA is TGTGCCAGTAGTATAACGGGGGGAGATTATAGCAATCAGCCCCAGCATTTT. It yields the protein CASSITGGDYSNQPQHF.

The genes are TRBV11-2 and TRBJ1-1, with 10 bases matching TRBD1. V lost 3 bases to trimming and J lost 6 bases; unmatched junction nucleotides: 7. The CDR3 runs to 15 residues. Germline-derived CDR1 and CDR2 are SGHAT and FQNNGV. CDR3 bases: TGTGCCAGCAGCTTCCGGGACAGGGGCGAGGCTGAAGCTTTCTTT. Its translation is CASSFRDRGEAEAFF.

This clone was seen a few times. This chain links TRBV19 with TRBJ1-1; D gene unclear. The V end lost 4 bases, the J end lost 0 bases, and 6 bases lay between the germline ends. The germline V gene has CDR1 LNHDA and CDR2 SQIVND (reference sequence). The CDR3 length is 13 residues. The CDR3: CASSNPVNTEAFF. In nucleotides, the CDR3 is TGTGCCAGTAGTAACCCAGTGAACACTGAAGCTTTCTTT. Full variable domain (missing parts from reference TRBV19 and TRBJ1-1): DGGITQSPKYLFRKEGQNVTLSCEQNLNHDAMYWYRQDPGQGLRLIYYSQIVNDFQKGDIAEGYSVSREKKESFPLTVTSAQKNPTAFYLCASSNPVNTEAFFGQGTRLTVV.